The present T cell receptor (beta chain) was sequenced within a study of cytomegalovirus exposure and HLA in healthy donors. Study details: Genetic ancestry analysis placed over 75% of the roughly 400 donors that were genotyped in the Caucasian-associated cluster. Study outcomes and limitations: 164 TCR beta chains were listed as cytomegalovirus-associated. Both high specificity and high sensitivity reportedly marked the classifier's diagnosis of cytomegalovirus status. Across HLA loci, a later analysis found differing TCR association rates, with DRB1 most and HLA-C fewest.

The CDR3 is made up of 14 amino acids. The V gene end was trimmed by 4 bases and the J gene end by 8 bases; junction bases not matched to a gene: 8. The germline CDR1 and CDR2 sequences are SEHNR and FQNEAQ (reference sequence). PCR was performed using 60 Vbeta and 13 Jbeta primers. Profiling relied on immunoSEQ multiplex PCR, and the TCRdb table lists in-frame clones only, not all of them. The sample spans 150,000 to 200,000 clones; the ten largest clones claim 1.3%. As to this clone: Its antigen is unidentified.

The chain combines TRBV7-9 with TRBJ1-2; 9 bases agree with TRBD1. This TCR came from a woman aged 55-75 years in good health and CMV-seronegative. Sequenced material: PBMCs. CDR3 protein: CASSYRDRAKGYTF. The CDR3, as DNA: TGTGCCAGCAGCTACCGGGACAGGGCGAAAGGCTACACCTTC.